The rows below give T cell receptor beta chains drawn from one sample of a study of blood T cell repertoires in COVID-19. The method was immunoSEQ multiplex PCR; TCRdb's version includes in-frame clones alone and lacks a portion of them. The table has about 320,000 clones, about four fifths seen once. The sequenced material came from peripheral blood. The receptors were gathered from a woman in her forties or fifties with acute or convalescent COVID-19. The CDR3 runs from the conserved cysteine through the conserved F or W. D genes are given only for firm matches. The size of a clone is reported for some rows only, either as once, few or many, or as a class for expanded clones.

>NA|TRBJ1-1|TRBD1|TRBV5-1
TGCGCCAGCAGCTCGGGACAGCCGAACACTGAAGCTTTCTTT
CASSSGQPNTEAFF
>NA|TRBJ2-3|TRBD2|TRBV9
TGTGCCAGCAGCCTGGCGGGAGAGGCTAGGGATACGCAGTATTTT
CASSLAGEARDTQYF
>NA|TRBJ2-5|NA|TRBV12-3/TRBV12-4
TGTGCCAGCAGTTCCACGGGGGAGACCCAGTACTTC
CASSSTGETQYF
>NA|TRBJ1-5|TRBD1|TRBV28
TGTGCCAGCAGTTTCCCCCGGCAACCGGGACAGGGAGGATTTCGTCAGCCCCAGCATTTT
CASSFPRQPGQGGFRQPQHF
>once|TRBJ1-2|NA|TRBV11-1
TGTGCCAGCAGCTTGTTGGGGAGCTATGGCTACACCTTC
CASSLLGSYGYTF
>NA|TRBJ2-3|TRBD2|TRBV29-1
TGCAGCGTTGAAGGGTCCTTGACTAGCGGGGAAGCAGATACGCAGTATTTT
CSVEGSLTSGEADTQYF
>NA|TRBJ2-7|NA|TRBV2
TGTGCCAGCAGTGAAGACAGTGCCTACGAGCAGTACTTC
CASSEDSAYEQYF
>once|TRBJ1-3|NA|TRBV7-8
TGTGCCAGCAGCGTCCAGAGCGCTGGAAACACCATATATTTT
CASSVQSAGNTIYF
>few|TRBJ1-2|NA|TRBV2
TGTGCCAGCAGCGAGATTAAGCACTATGGCTACACCTTC
CASSEIKHYGYTF
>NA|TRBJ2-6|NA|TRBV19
TGTGCCAGTAGTATGGCAGGGTTCGGGGCCAACGTCCTGACTTTC
CASSMAGFGANVLTF
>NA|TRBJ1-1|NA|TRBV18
TGTGCCAGCTCAAAGGGGTATACTGAAGCTTTCTTT
CASSKGYTEAFF
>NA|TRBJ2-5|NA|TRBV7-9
TGTGCCAGCAGCCCGGGGAGATTCCAAGAGACCCAGTACTTC
CASSPGRFQETQYF
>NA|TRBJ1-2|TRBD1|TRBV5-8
TGTGCCAGCAGCTTTACAGGGGGTCGAGGCTACACCTTC
CASSFTGGRGYTF
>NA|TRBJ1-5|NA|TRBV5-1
TGCGCCAGCAGCTTGGACACCAATCAGCCCCAGCATTTT
CASSLDTNQPQHF
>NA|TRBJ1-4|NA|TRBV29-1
TGCAGCGTTCCGGGGACTGAGCGCGAAAAACTGTTTTTT
CSVPGTEREKLFF
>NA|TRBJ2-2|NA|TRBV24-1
TGTGCCACCAGTGATTTCCGGGGTACCGGGGAGCTGTTTTTT
CATSDFRGTGELFF
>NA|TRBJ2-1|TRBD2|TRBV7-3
TGTGCCAGCAGCCCCGCGGGACTAGCGGGAGGGGTTGAGCAGTTCTTC
CASSPAGLAGGVEQFF
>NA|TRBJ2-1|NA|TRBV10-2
TGCGCCAGCAGTGAACGGGGAAGCTCCTACAATGAGCAGTTCTTC
CASSERGSSYNEQFF
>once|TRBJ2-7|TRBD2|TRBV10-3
TGTGCCATCAGTGAGTCCTCGCTAGCGGGAGGTTACGAGCAGTACTTC
CAISESSLAGGYEQYF
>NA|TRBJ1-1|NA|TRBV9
TGTGCCAGCAGCGAATTAATGAGAGGCGGCCCGGCTTTCTTT
CASSELMRGGPAFF
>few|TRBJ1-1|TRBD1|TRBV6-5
TGTGCCAGCAGTACAGGGGGAACTGAAGCTTTCTTT
CASSTGGTEAFF
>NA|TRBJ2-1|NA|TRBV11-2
TGTGCCAGCACCCAAGGGGCAAGCGCCTACAATGAGCAGTTCTTC
CASTQGASAYNEQFF
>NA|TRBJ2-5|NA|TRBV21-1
TGTGCCAGCAGCAAAATGGGAGGGAGCCAAGAGACCCAGTACTTC
CASSKMGGSQETQYF
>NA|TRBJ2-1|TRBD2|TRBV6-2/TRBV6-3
TGTGCCAGCAGTTCCGCCCTAGCGGGGGTGGCCTCCTACAATGAGCAGTTCTTC
CASSSALAGVASYNEQFF
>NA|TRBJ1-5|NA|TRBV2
TGTGCCAGTCAGGGGAGCAATCAGCCCCAGCATTTT
CASQGSNQPQHF
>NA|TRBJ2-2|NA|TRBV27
TGTGCCAGCAGTTTTCGGGGAGGAAAGACCGGGGAGCTGTTTTTT
CASSFRGGKTGELFF
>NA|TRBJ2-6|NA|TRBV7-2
TGTGCCAGCAGCTTGCCGGGGTTCTCTGGGGCCAACGTCCTGACTTTC
CASSLPGFSGANVLTF
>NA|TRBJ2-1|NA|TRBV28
TGTGCCAGCAGTTCGAAGGGGTGGAGCTCCTACAATGAGCAGTTCTTC
CASSSKGWSSYNEQFF
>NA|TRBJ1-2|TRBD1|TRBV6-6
TGTGCCAGCAGTTACTTGGACAGGGGCCGAGGCTACACCTTC
CASSYLDRGRGYTF
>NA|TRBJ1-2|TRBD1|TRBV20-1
TGCAGTGCTAGTCCCCTAACCCCGGACAGGGCCTCTAACTATGGCTACACCTTC
CSASPLTPDRASNYGYTF
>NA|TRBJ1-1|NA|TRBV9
TGTGCCAGCCGAAACCAGGGAACTGAAGCTTTCTTT
CASRNQGTEAFF
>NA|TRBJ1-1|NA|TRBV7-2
TGTGCCAGCAGCTTAAGGAGGGTGGGATTAAACACTGAAGCTTTCTTT
CASSLRRVGLNTEAFF
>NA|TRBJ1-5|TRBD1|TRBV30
TGTGCCTGGACCCCCCCGGGACAGCGGAGGGGTCAGCCCCAGCATTTT
CAWTPPGQRRGQPQHF
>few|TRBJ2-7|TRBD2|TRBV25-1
TGTGCCAGCAGTGACTGGACTAGGAACCCCTCCGAGCAGTACTTC
CASSDWTRNPSEQYF
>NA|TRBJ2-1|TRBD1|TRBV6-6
TGTGCCAGCAGCCACAGGGGACAGCAATACAATGAGCAGTTCTTC
CASSHRGQQYNEQFF
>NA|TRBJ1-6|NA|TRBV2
TGTGCCAGCAGTGGTAGGGGATCCTCACCCCTCCACTTT
CASSGRGSSPLHF
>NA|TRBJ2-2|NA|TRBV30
TGTGCCTGGAGGGGTCGCGGGGACACCGGGGAGCTGTTTTTT
CAWRGRGDTGELFF
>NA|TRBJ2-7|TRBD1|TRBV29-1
TGCAGCGTTGAAGATTCCCTTACTAACGGACAGGGCTACGAGCAGTACTTC
CSVEDSLTNGQGYEQYF
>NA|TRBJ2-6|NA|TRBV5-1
TGCGCCAGCAGCTTTAATACAGGGTCTGGGGCCAACGTCCTGACTTTC
CASSFNTGSGANVLTF
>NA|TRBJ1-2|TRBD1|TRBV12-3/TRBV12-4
TGTGCCAGCTTAACCGGGACAGGGATTGGCTACACCTTC
CASLTGTGIGYTF
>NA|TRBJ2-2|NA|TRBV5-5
TGTGCCAGCAGCTTGTGGCAAAACACCGGGGAGCTGTTTTTT
CASSLWQNTGELFF
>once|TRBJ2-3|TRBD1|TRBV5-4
TGTGCCAGCAGCTCCCCGGGACAGGGAAGCACAGATACGCAGTATTTT
CASSSPGQGSTDTQYF
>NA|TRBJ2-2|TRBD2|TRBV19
TGTGCCAGTAGGAAGGGACTAGCGGGGAACACCGGGGAGCTGTTTTTT
CASRKGLAGNTGELFF
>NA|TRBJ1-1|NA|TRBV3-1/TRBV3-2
TGTGCCAGCAGCCAAGCGGGGGGCACTGAAGCTTTCTTT
CASSQAGGTEAFF
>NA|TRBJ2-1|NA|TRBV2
TGTGCCAGCAGCCCTACCGGTCCTTACAATGAGCAGTTCTTC
CASSPTGPYNEQFF
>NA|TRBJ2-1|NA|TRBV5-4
TGTGCCAGCAGCCCGGCAGGGGCGGCCTACAATGAGCAGTTCTTC
CASSPAGAAYNEQFF
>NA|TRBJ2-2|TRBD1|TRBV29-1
TGCAGCGCCGACAGGGGGCACACCGGGGAGCTGTTTTTT
CSADRGHTGELFF
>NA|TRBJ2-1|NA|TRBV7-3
TGTGCCAGCAGCTTAAAGCCGTCGGGGCAGTTCTTC
CASSLKPSGQFF
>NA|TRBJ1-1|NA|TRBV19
TGTGCCAGTATAAGGGGCCCGGACACTGAAGCTTTCTTT
CASIRGPDTEAFF
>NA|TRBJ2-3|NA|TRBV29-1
TGCAGCGTTGATAATCCAGGGGCCAGGGTGGATACGCAGTATTTT
CSVDNPGARVDTQYF
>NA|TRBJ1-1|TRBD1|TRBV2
TGTGCCAGCAGCCGACAGGGGATGAACACTGAAGCTTTCTTT
CASSRQGMNTEAFF
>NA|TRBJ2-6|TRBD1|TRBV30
TGTGCCCGGACAGGGGAGGGGGCCAACGTCCTGACTTTC
CARTGEGANVLTF
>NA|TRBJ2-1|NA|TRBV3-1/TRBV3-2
TGTGCCAGCAGCCAAGGGGGCGATCAGGGTTATGAGCAGTTCTTC
CASSQGGDQGYEQFF
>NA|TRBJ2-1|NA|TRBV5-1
TGCGCCAGCAGCTTTAGCGGAGGGGCTTCGTTGCAGTTCTTC
CASSFSGGASLQFF
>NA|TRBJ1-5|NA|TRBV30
TGTGCCTGGAGTGCCGCCAGGAGGGATAGTCAGCCCCAGCATTTT
CAWSAARRDSQPQHF